The 20 T cell receptor beta chains below all came from one sample that was sequenced in a study of blood T cells in healthy people across ages (dated by TCRdb to 2015 to 2017). The library relied on 5' RACE. The data were produced on an Illumina HiSeq 2500. A second PCR of roughly 6 to 11 cycles was run with a J-beta primer mix and a sample-barcoded 5' primer. TCRdb applied fastp at Q25 and MiXCR to the public reads, then kept only in-frame beta chains. Each record represents a unique CDR3 protein, reported with the most common genes and DNA among its rows. The sample table contains about 780,000 distinct CDR3 sequences; only one count was recorded for 46% of them. The ten most abundant clones make up 15% to 20% of the sample. The sequencing sample was made of blood. The source is an older man in good health.

Only a few counts were recorded for this clonotype. The chain combines TRBV20-1 with TRBJ2-6; 8 bases match TRBD1. The CDR3 runs to 17 residues. The germline V gene encodes CDR1 DFQATT and CDR2 SNEGSKA (reference sequence). Germline trimming cut 1 base from V and 2 bases from J; bases unmatched to any gene: 7. The CDR3 sequence: CSARAGTGYPGANVLTF. The CDR3 DNA reads as TGCAGTGCTAGAGCCGGGACAGGTTACCCTGGGGCCAACGTCCTGACTTTC.

This clonotype was seen only a few times. V is TRBV9 and J is TRBJ2-7; D is undetermined. Trimming left V 0 bases short and J 2 bases short, with 9 bases between. CDR1 and CDR2 from the germline V gene are SGDLS and YYNGEE. CDR3 length: 14 amino acids. The CDR3 nucleotides are TGTGCCAGCAGCGTAGTTGGGGTCACCTACGAGCAGTACTTC. Translation gives CASSVVGVTYEQYF.

The gene calls are TRBV27 and TRBJ2-1, with 8 bases that match TRBD2. V lost 3 bases to trimming and J lost 3 bases; unmatched junction nucleotides: 4. Germline lookup yields CDR1 MNHEY and CDR2 SMNVEV (reference sequence). The CDR3 has 15 amino acids. CDR3 residues: CASSFQAGDYNEQFF. The CDR3, as DNA: TGTGCCAGCAGTTTCCAAGCGGGAGACTACAATGAGCAGTTCTTC.

This clonotype was observed many times. This sequence joins TRBV29-1 and TRBJ2-1; TRBD2 aligns across 13 bases. Trimming took 3 bases from V and 2 from J; bases not matched to a gene: 7. Germline V CDR1 and CDR2: SQVTM, ANQGSEA. The CDR3 runs 17 residues. The CDR3 loop reads CSVDRTSGRGPYNEQFF. CDR3 bases: TGCAGCGTTGACAGGACTAGCGGGAGAGGTCCCTACAATGAGCAGTTCTTC.

V gene TRBV20-1 combines with J gene TRBJ2-1; 11 nucleotides line up with TRBD2. Germline values: CDR1 DFQATT, CDR2 SNEGSKA (reference sequence). There are 16 residues in the CDR3. V lost 6 bases and J lost 10; bases outside the gene matches: 17. CDR3 bases: TGCAGTGCAACCGGGGGGCTAGCGGGAGGTTTTTACGAGCAGTTCTTC. It yields the protein CSATGGLAGGFYEQFF.

V and J are TRBV30 and TRBJ2-7, with a weak D call TRBD1 (6 bases). In germline, CDR1 is GTSNPN, CDR2 SVGIG (reference sequence). This CDR3 has 14 residues. V dropped 2 bases and J dropped 5 bases, with 16 bases sitting between them. The CDR3 DNA is TGTGCCTGGAGTCGCCGGACAGACATTCACGAGCAGTACTTC. It codes for CAWSRRTDIHEQYF.

This clonotype was seen just once. V usage is TRBV7-3 and J usage is TRBJ2-7; 7 positions agree with TRBD2. There are 16 residues in the CDR3. Unmatched junction bases numbered 14, after V lost 6 bases and J lost 3 bases. Per the germline V gene, CDR1 is SGHTA and CDR2 is FQGTGA. The CDR3 region is CASRKGADAGVYEQYF. CDR3 nucleotide sequence: TGTGCCAGCAGGAAGGGCGCAGACGCGGGGGTCTACGAGCAGTACTTC.

This clonotype was observed a few times. The chain is built from TRBV5-1 and TRBJ2-5; either TRBD1 or TRBD2 may supply D (5 bases each). The CDR3 contains 14 residues. Germline V lookup: CDR1 SGHRS, CDR2 YFSETQ. V dropped 4 bases and J dropped 5 bases, with 15 bases sitting between them. The CDR3 region is CASSPQEGRETQYF. In DNA form, the CDR3 reads TGCGCCAGCAGCCCCCAAGAGGGGCGGGAGACCCAGTACTTC.

This chain connects TRBV12-3 or TRBV12-4 to TRBJ1-1; TRBD1 is a possible D gene (5 bases). This CDR3 is built from 15 residues. V was trimmed by 1 base and J by 5 bases, leaving 14 bases between them. CDR3 region: CASSLEGQGRTEAFF. The CDR3 nucleotides read TGTGCCAGCAGTTTAGAGGGGCAGGGAAGAACTGAAGCTTTCTTT.

V and J are TRBV12-3 or TRBV12-4 and TRBJ2-4, with 8 bases fitting TRBD1. CDR3 length: 17 residues. V gave up 6 bases and J gave up 13 bases; unmatched junction bases: 23. The CDR3, as DNA: TGTGCCAGCAGCTCTAGTGGACAGGGTACGATATCCTATGAGCAGTACTTC. Translated: CASSSSGQGTISYEQYF.

The chain has TRBV30 and TRBJ2-3; D is undetermined. Germline V CDR1 and CDR2: GTSNPN, SVGIG (reference sequence). V was shortened by 2 bases and J by 2 bases, with 8 bases between the two germline ends. The CDR3 loop spans 13 amino acids. The CDR3: CAWSYGHTDTQYF. The CDR3 DNA reads TGTGCCTGGAGTTATGGTCACACAGATACGCAGTATTTT.

Only a few counts were recorded for this clonotype. The genes are TRBV27 and TRBJ2-4; D is unresolved. Germline V gene data show CDR1 as MNHEY and CDR2 as SMNVEV (reference sequence). V lost 2 bases and J lost 12, with 8 bases in between. This CDR3 comprises 11 residues. CDR3 DNA: TGTGCCAGCAGTTTACGAGCGAATCAGTACTTC. It specifies CASSLRANQYF.

The table lists this clonotype with many counts. The chain employs TRBV7-2 and TRBJ2-7; TRBD2 aligns across 9 bases. Germline V gene data show CDR1 as SGHTA and CDR2 as FQGNSA. This CDR3 comprises 17 residues. The V gene end was trimmed by 4 bases and the J gene end by 6 bases; junction bases not matched to a gene: 16. The CDR3 region has the DNA TGTGCCAGCAGCTCAAAGTTACTAGCGGGTATCGGGGGCGAGCAGTACTTC. Protein sequence: CASSSKLLAGIGGEQYF.

V gene TRBV28 combines with J gene TRBJ1-5; D uncertain. CDR1 and CDR2 from the germline V gene are MDHEN and SYDVKM. The V and J ends lost 6 bases and 0 bases respectively, with 12 bases between them. CDR3 length: 15 residues. DNA of the CDR3: TGTGCCAGCAGGGAAGGGAGGTATAGCAATCAGCCCCAGCATTTT. Its translation: CASREGRYSNQPQHF.

The rearrangement joins TRBV20-1 to TRBJ2-4; a possible D gene is TRBD2 (5 bases). The germline V gene has CDR1 DFQATT and CDR2 SNEGSKA (reference sequence). CDR3 length: 12 residues. V lost 6 bases to trimming and J lost 13 bases, with 19 bases between them. The CDR3 coding sequence is TGCAGTGCCAATGCCGGCAGCTGGGAGCAGTACTTC. Protein: CSANAGSWEQYF.

This clonotype was counted only a few times. The V and J genes are TRBV15 and TRBJ2-3, with TRBD1 matching 11 bases. V lost 3 bases to trimming and J lost 5 bases; unmatched junction nucleotides: 10. Germline lookup yields CDR1 LNHNV and CDR2 YYDKDF (reference sequence). The CDR3 spans 17 residues. This CDR3 is CATSRPDRTGGLDTQYF. The CDR3 DNA follows: TGTGCCACCAGCAGGCCCGATAGGACAGGGGGCTTAGATACGCAGTATTTT.

This sequence joins TRBV20-1 and TRBJ2-7; D perhaps matches TRBD1 (5 bases). This CDR3 is 12 amino acids long. Per germline, CDR1 DFQATT and CDR2 SNEGSKA (reference sequence). Trimming shortened V by 3 bases and J by 3 bases, and 9 bases separated the two germline ends. DNA of the CDR3: TGCAGTGCTAGCCCCGACAGCTACGAGCAGTACTTC. Residues: CSASPDSYEQYF.

This clonotype was detected only a few times. J is TRBJ2-5 and V is TRBV5-1; D not certain. The germline CDR1 and CDR2 sequences are SGHRS and YFSETQ. Between the trimmed V and J ends, which lost 0 bases and 0 bases, there was a span of 6 bases. The CDR3 has 14 residues. CDR3 protein: CASSLVADQETQYF. DNA for the CDR3: TGCGCCAGCAGCTTGGTGGCAGACCAAGAGACCCAGTACTTC. Based on the CDR3 plus reference TRBV5-1 and TRBJ2-5, the full variable domain is KAGVTQTPRYLIKTRGQQVTLSCSPISGHRSVSWYQQTPGQGLQFLFEYFSETQRNKGNFPGRFSGRQFSNSRSEMNVSTLELGDSALYLCASSLVADQETQYFGPGTRLLVL.

The chain joins TRBV12-3 or TRBV12-4 to TRBJ2-5, with 9 bases identical to TRBD1. The CDR3 covers 14 residues. Trimming removed 5 bases from V and 11 bases from J; junction bases left unmatched: 12. CDR3 DNA sequence: TGTGCCAGCAGTGTAACGGACAGGGGCCCAGAGCAGTACTTC. Translation gives CASSVTDRGPEQYF.

With regard to this clonotype: Just one base apart from a much larger clone, this may be a read error. This chain connects TRBV7-9 to TRBJ2-7; no clear D. Germline V CDR1 and CDR2: SEHNR, FQNEAQ (reference sequence). This CDR3 has 15 residues. V was pared by 1 base and J by 7 bases, with 17 bases between. The CDR3 DNA sequence: TGTGCCAGCAGCTTAGGGTCGACGGCTTACAATGAGCAGTACTTC. Amino acids: CASSLGSTAYNEQYF.